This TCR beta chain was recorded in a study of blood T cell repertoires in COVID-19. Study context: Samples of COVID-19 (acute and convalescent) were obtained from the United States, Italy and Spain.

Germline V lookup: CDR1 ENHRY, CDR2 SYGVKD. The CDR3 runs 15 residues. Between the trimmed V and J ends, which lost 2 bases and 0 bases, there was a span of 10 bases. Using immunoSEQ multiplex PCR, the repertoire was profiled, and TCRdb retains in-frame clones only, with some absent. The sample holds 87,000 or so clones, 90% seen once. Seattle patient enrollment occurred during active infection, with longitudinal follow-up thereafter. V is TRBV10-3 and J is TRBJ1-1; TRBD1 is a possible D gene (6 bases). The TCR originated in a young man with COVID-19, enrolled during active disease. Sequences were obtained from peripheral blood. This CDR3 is CAISERGIMNTEAFF. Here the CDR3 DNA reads TGTGCCATCAGTGAGAGGGGGATAATGAACACTGAAGCTTTCTTT.